Presented here are 30 T cell receptor beta chains from one specimen sequenced in a study of blood T cell repertoires in COVID-19. The assay was immunoSEQ multiplex PCR, and TCRdb's table has in-frame clones only and misses some. In the table there are some 520,000 clones, roughly 89% of which are singletons. The sequenced material came from peripheral blood. These receptors came from a man between 18 and 35 years old with COVID-19, enrolled during active disease.

The CDR3 sequence is CASSQGRNEKLFF. CDR3 coding DNA: TGTGCCAGCAGCCAAGGGAGGAATGAAAAACTGTTTTTT. The chain has TRBV14 and TRBJ1-4; D ambiguous. V dropped 1 base and J dropped 5 bases, with 5 bases sitting between them. The V gene's germline CDR1 is SGHDN and CDR2 FVKESK. The CDR3 is 13 amino acids.

This clone has just one count. This chain links TRBV12-2 with TRBJ1-2. TRBV12-2 is a known pseudogene. The CDR3 consists of 14 residues. DNA of the CDR3: TGTGCAAGTCCCCTCGTGGACTTGGTATGTGGCTACACCTTC. It codes for CASPLVDLVCGYTF.

This sequence joins TRBV10-2 and TRBJ2-2; 12 bases match TRBD2. The CDR3 totals 16 residues. The V gene's germline CDR1 is WSHSY and CDR2 SAAADI. The J segment lost 4 bases and the V segment lost 5 bases, leaving 5 bases of the junction unmatched. This CDR3 reads CASSTSGRMGTGELFF. The CDR3 nucleotides are TGCGCCAGCAGTACTAGCGGGAGGATGGGCACCGGGGAGCTGTTTTTT.

V usage is TRBV19 and J usage is TRBJ2-1; D is ambiguous. Germline loops: CDR1 LNHDA, CDR2 SQIVND (reference sequence). V lost 6 bases and J 6 bases, leaving 18 bases between the germline ends. The CDR3 has 15 residues. The chain's CDR3 is CASRRQAIFGNEQFF. CDR3 bases: TGTGCCAGTAGAAGACAAGCCATCTTTGGCAATGAGCAGTTCTTC.

This rearrangement joins TRBV11-2 to TRBJ2-1, with 10 bases aligning to TRBD2. The junction had 13 bases not matched to a gene; V was cut back by 5 bases and J by 6 bases. Per germline, CDR1 SGHAT and CDR2 FQNNGV. This CDR3 contains 17 residues. The CDR3 DNA sequence: TGTGCCAGCAGCCATCGCTCGGGGACTAGCGCGACCAATGAGCAGTTCTTC. Translating gives CASSHRSGTSATNEQFF.

The gene calls are TRBV11-1 and TRBJ2-6, with TRBD1 identical over 7 bases. The V and J ends lost 6 bases and 4 bases, in that order; junction bases with no gene match: 6. Germline V gives CDR1 SGHAT, CDR2 FQDESV (reference sequence). The CDR3 length is 15 residues. The CDR3 here is CASRSDRVGANVLTF. The CDR3 DNA reads TGTGCCAGCAGAAGCGACAGGGTCGGGGCCAACGTCCTGACTTTC.

There are a few counts of this clone. The same CDR3 arises from other DNA sequences in this sample as well. The rearrangement joins TRBV9 to TRBJ2-1; no firm D call. Germline CDR1 SGDLS, CDR2 YYNGEE. V gave up 1 base and J gave up 6 bases, with 8 bases separating them. CDR3 length: 13 amino acids. This chain's CDR3 is CASSVNSGNEQFF. The CDR3 coding sequence is TGTGCCAGCAGCGTAAACTCTGGCAATGAGCAGTTCTTC.

The rearrangement links TRBV10-2 to TRBJ1-2, with TRBD1 matching over 7 bases. V shed 7 bases, J shed 0 bases, and the junction held 5 bases outside the gene matches. Germline V gene sequence: CDR1 WSHSY, CDR2 SAAADI. This CDR3 has 14 residues. CDR3 DNA sequence: TGCGCCAGCAAACCGACAGGGACTAACTATGGCTACACCTTC. Translation gives CASKPTGTNYGYTF.

This sequence joins TRBV15 and TRBJ2-6; 9 nucleotides align to TRBD1. The CDR3 contains 23 residues. The germline gives CDR1 LNHNV, CDR2 YYDKDF (reference sequence). The V segment lost 0 bases and the J segment 0 bases; nucleotides outside the gene matches: 18. In DNA form, the CDR3 reads TGTGCCACCAGCAGAGATTTCGGAGGGACAGGGTTTTCAGTAAGCTCTGGGGCCAACGTCCTGACTTTC. Translated, it gives CATSRDFGGTGFSVSSGANVLTF.

This chain links TRBV27 with TRBJ1-2, with 7 bases matching TRBD1. J was trimmed by 8 bases and V by 10 bases; bases with no gene match: 19. The germline gives CDR1 MNHEY, CDR2 SMNVEV (reference sequence). CDR3 size: 15 residues. The CDR3 spells CATHRPGTAFGGYTF. The CDR3 DNA reads as TGTGCCACGCACCGACCCGGGACAGCTTTCGGGGGCTACACCTTC.

This clone was detected a few times. V is TRBV5-3 and J is TRBJ2-7; tentative D call: TRBD2 (6 bases). TRBV5-3 falls under the ORF class, with uncertain function. V shed 8 bases and J shed 2 bases, with 8 bases lying between them. The length of the CDR3 is 11 residues. As DNA, the CDR3 is TGTGCCAGGCGGGATCCCTACGAGCAGTACTTC. It yields the protein CARRDPYEQYF.

The CDR3 here is CSVEDGTGGSSYEQYF. The CDR3 DNA sequence: TGCAGCGTTGAAGATGGAACAGGGGGGAGCTCCTACGAGCAGTACTTC. V is TRBV29-1 and J is TRBJ2-7; 8 nucleotides match TRBD1. V lost 0 bases, J lost 0 bases, and 7 bases stayed unmatched. CDR1 is SQVTM and CDR2 is ANQGSEA in the germline V gene. The CDR3 has 16 residues.

This chain uses TRBV12-3 or TRBV12-4 with TRBJ2-7; no clear D. The CDR3 totals 13 residues. Trimming pared 4 bases from V and 1 base from J, leaving 8 bases between. The CDR3 sequence is CASSSPDSYEQYF. CDR3 DNA: TGTGCCAGCAGTTCCCCAGATTCCTACGAGCAGTACTTC.

This chain connects TRBV7-9 to TRBJ1-2; 8 nucleotides match TRBD1. V was clipped by 5 bases and J by 6 bases; unmatched bases: 8. The CDR3 has 14 residues. Germline assignment: CDR1 SEHNR and CDR2 FQNEAQ (reference sequence). The CDR3 loop is CASSPSGRGHGYTF. CDR3 in DNA: TGTGCCAGCAGCCCTTCGGGCAGGGGGCATGGCTACACCTTC.

This chain connects TRBV6-2 or TRBV6-3 to TRBJ1-2; D is ambiguous. The V and J ends lost 5 bases and 2 bases respectively, with 18 bases between them. Germline values: CDR1 MNHEY, CDR2 SVGEGT. This CDR3 is built from 16 residues. CDR3 coding DNA: TGTGCCAGCAGTCCAAGAGGAGGGAAGTCCAACTATGGCTACACCTTC. Its translation: CASSPRGGKSNYGYTF.

The rearrangement links TRBV6-2 or TRBV6-3 to TRBJ2-5, with D maybe TRBD2 (6 bases). Trimming cost V 2 bases and J 2 bases, with 12 bases left between them. CDR1 is MNHEY, CDR2 SVGEGT, per germline. This CDR3 has 15 amino acids. In DNA form, the CDR3 reads TGTGCCAGCAGTTACACCGGGACTCCACAAGAGACCCAGTACTTC. This codes for CASSYTGTPQETQYF.

The CDR3 loop is CASSSRQLPYEQYF. Written as DNA, the CDR3 is TGTGCCAGTAGTTCACGACAGCTACCCTACGAGCAGTACTTC. The rearrangement links TRBV19 to TRBJ2-7, with D possibly TRBD1 on 5 matching bases. Germline CDR1 reads LNHDA; CDR2 reads SQIVND (reference sequence). Trimming removed 5 bases at V and 2 bases at J, with 13 bases between. The CDR3 covers 14 residues.

The chain employs TRBV29-1 and TRBJ2-5; TRBD2 matches 9 bases. The ends lost 5 bases at V and 5 bases at J; junction bases unmatched: 12. The germline CDR1 and CDR2 sequences are SQVTM and ANQGSEA. CDR3 size: 15 residues. The CDR3 loop reads CSVCCLAGIGETQYF. CDR3 coding DNA: TGCAGCGTTTGTTGTCTAGCGGGAATTGGGGAGACCCAGTACTTC.

The chain has TRBV2 and TRBJ2-3, with 7 nucleotides matching TRBD1. The ends lost 7 bases at V and 1 base at J; junction bases unmatched: 8. The CDR3 consists of 15 residues. Germline V gene data show CDR1 as SNHLY and CDR2 as FYNNEI. The CDR3 DNA sequence: TGTGCCAGCAAGAAAAGGGGGCGAGGCACAGATACGCAGTATTTT. This codes for CASKKRGRGTDTQYF.

The chain links TRBV19 to TRBJ1-5, with 7 positions matching TRBD1. The germline V gene encodes CDR1 LNHDA and CDR2 SQIVND (reference sequence). The CDR3 runs to 15 residues. V was pared by 5 bases and J by 4 bases, with 8 bases of the junction left unmatched. CDR3 protein: CASSSTGQNNQPQHF. CDR3 sequence (DNA): TGTGCCAGTAGTTCCACGGGACAGAATAATCAGCCCCAGCATTTT.

The chain uses TRBV7-8 and TRBJ2-2, with D maybe TRBD2 (5 bases). From germline, CDR1 is SGHVS and CDR2 FQNEAQ. V was trimmed by 6 bases and J by 8 bases, leaving 16 bases between them. The CDR3 runs to 14 residues. CDR3 nucleotides: TGTGCCAGCAGGTTGGGAGCGGCGACTGGGGAGCTGTTTTTT. As protein: CASRLGAATGELFF.

The chain couples TRBV29-1 to TRBJ2-1, with D unresolved. The germline V and J ends were trimmed by 1 base and 6 bases, with 13 bases remaining between them. From germline, CDR1 is SQVTM and CDR2 ANQGSEA. This CDR3 has 14 residues. The CDR3, as DNA: TGCAGCGTTGAAGGGGCCCCTACCTTCAATGAGCAGTTCTTC. This codes for CSVEGAPTFNEQFF.

V usage is TRBV10-3 and J usage is TRBJ2-7; maybe TRBD2 (5 bases). CDR1 and CDR2 (germline): ENHRY, SYGVKD. There are 15 residues in the CDR3. V lost 3 bases and J 0 bases, leaving 12 bases between the germline ends. The CDR3 spells CAISDGGRVSYEQYF. For the CDR3, the DNA is TGTGCCATCAGTGATGGCGGGCGAGTCTCCTACGAGCAGTACTTC.

This chain connects TRBV24-1 to TRBJ1-3; TRBD1 matches at 9 bases. There are 16 residues in the CDR3. Trimming took 3 bases from V and 4 from J; bases not matched to a gene: 6. The germline V gene encodes CDR1 KGHDR and CDR2 SFDVKD. CDR3: CATSDPSGTGGNTIYF. As DNA, the CDR3 is TGTGCCACCAGTGATCCCTCCGGGACAGGGGGAAACACCATATATTTT.

The chain uses TRBV3-1 (or the pseudogene TRBV3-2) and TRBJ1-4; D gene ambiguous. Germline V gene sequence: CDR1 LGHDT, CDR2 YNNKEL (reference sequence). Trimming took 3 bases from V and 3 from J, leaving 11 bases between them. The CDR3 totals 15 residues. This CDR3 is CASSHRRESNEKLFF. The DNA of the CDR3 is TGTGCCAGCAGCCATCGTCGGGAGTCTAATGAAAAACTGTTTTTT.

This clone was counted a single time. J is TRBJ1-1 and V is TRBV19; D gene uncertain. Germline lookup yields CDR1 LNHDA and CDR2 SQIVND (reference sequence). The CDR3 length is 12 residues. Trimming left V 3 bases short and J 4 bases short, with 6 bases between. CDR3 sequence reads: CASSIGFTEAFF. The CDR3, as DNA: TGTGCCAGTAGTATCGGGTTCACTGAAGCTTTCTTT.

This rearrangement joins TRBV5-1 to TRBJ2-2; the match to TRBD1 covers 7 bases. The germline V gene encodes CDR1 SGHRS and CDR2 YFSETQ. This CDR3 spans 15 amino acids. Losses at the gene ends were 2 bases for V and 7 bases for J; bases not matched to a gene: 8. Written as DNA, the CDR3 is TGCGCCAGCAGCTTACAGGGGCCAACAAGCGGGGAGCTGTTTTTT. This gives the protein CASSLQGPTSGELFF.

The count of this clone is one. The V call is TRBV10-2, the J call TRBJ1-1; possibly TRBD1 for D (5 bases). V dropped 9 bases and J dropped 0 bases, with 14 bases sitting between them. CDR3 size: 14 residues. CDR1 and CDR2 (germline): WSHSY, SAAADI. CDR3 residues: CASLSQEMNTEAFF. The CDR3 bases are TGCGCCAGTCTATCACAGGAGATGAACACTGAAGCTTTCTTT.

The rearrangement joins TRBV4-1 to TRBJ2-3; possibly TRBD1 for D (6 bases). Germline V lookup: CDR1 MGHRA, CDR2 YSYEKL. Trimming took off 4 bases at V and 7 bases at J, with 12 bases between the two ends. CDR3 length equals 13 residues. CDR3 sequence (DNA): TGCGCCAGCAGCCTCGGGACATCGAATACGCAGTATTTT. Protein sequence: CASSLGTSNTQYF.

There are a few counts of this clone. V gene TRBV7-9 combines with J gene TRBJ1-5; a possible D gene is TRBD1 (5 bases). The CDR3 contains 15 residues. V shed 3 bases and J shed 5 bases, with 14 bases lying between them. Germline V gene sequence: CDR1 SEHNR, CDR2 FQNEAQ (reference sequence). Here the CDR3 DNA reads TGTGCCAGCAGCTTTTCGGCAGGGCCTTATCAGCCCCAGCATTTT. This codes for CASSFSAGPYQPQHF.